This entry lists 18 T cell receptor beta chains sequenced from one sample in a study of T cells in Graves' hyperthyroidism and ophthalmopathy. TCR beta CDR3 sequences were amplified from RNA transcripts. TCR CDR3 underwent first-round RT-PCR with the HTBI primer set. TCRdb reprocessed the multiplex PCR reads with MiXCR, giving one entry per CDR3 protein. The sample lists some 800,000 distinct CDR3 sequences; over 35% were seen once. The material sequenced was blood. These receptors were obtained from a man in his late teens or twenties with Graves' hyperthyroidism.

The chain recombines TRBV15 with TRBJ1-1; 7 nucleotides align to TRBD1. The germline CDR1 and CDR2 sequences are LNHNV and YYDKDF (reference sequence). The length of the CDR3 is 17 residues. With 6 bases clipped from V and 1 base from J, the junction kept 14 bases outside the gene matches. This chain's CDR3 is CATSRKRGTVPNTEAFF. The CDR3 DNA reads TGTGCCACCAGTCGCAAGAGAGGGACAGTCCCGAACACTGAAGCTTTCTTT.

This clonotype was seen a few times. The chain has TRBV2 and TRBJ1-1; weak D call: TRBD1 (5 bases). Deletions cut 6 bases from V and 2 bases from J, with 16 bases between. CDR1 is SNHLY and CDR2 is FYNNEI in the germline V gene. The CDR3 is 15 residues long. The CDR3 region is CASSQWGVINTEAFF. The CDR3, as DNA: TGTGCCAGCAGCCAGTGGGGCGTAATAAACACTGAAGCTTTCTTT.

This clonotype occurred many times. V gene TRBV2 combines with J gene TRBJ2-2; TRBD1 matches 9 bases. Germline-derived CDR1 and CDR2 are SNHLY and FYNNEI. CDR3 length: 14 residues. V lost 8 bases, J lost 4 bases, and 5 bases stayed unmatched. The CDR3 DNA follows: TGTGCCAGCGGGACAGGGTGGGCCACCGGGGAGCTGTTTTTT. Its protein is CASGTGWATGELFF.

The V gene is TRBV6-5, the J gene TRBJ1-1, with D possibly being TRBD1 (5 bases). CDR3 length equals 14 residues. Looked up from germline, CDR1 is MNHEY and CDR2 is SVGAGI. The ends were cut back, 7 bases at V and 0 bases at J, with 12 bases in the middle. In DNA form, the CDR3 reads TGTGCCAGCAAGTTTGGGGGGTTGAACACTGAAGCTTTCTTT. Protein: CASKFGGLNTEAFF.

This clonotype was seen only a few times. The chain joins TRBV9 to TRBJ2-2; possibly TRBD2 for D (6 bases). Trimming pared 1 base from V and 4 bases from J, leaving 14 bases between. The CDR3 contains 16 residues. Germline values: CDR1 SGDLS, CDR2 YYNGEE. Here the CDR3 reads CASSVSGGAGTGELFF. The CDR3 nucleotides read TGTGCCAGCAGCGTATCTGGGGGAGCGGGCACCGGGGAGCTGTTTTTT. The whole variable domain, remainder taken from reference TRBV9 and TRBJ2-2, is DSGVTQTPKHLITATGQRVTLRCSPRSGDLSVYWYQQSLDQGLQFLIQYYNGEERAKGNILERFSAQQFPDLHSELNLSSLELGDSALYFCASSVSGGAGTGELFFGEGSRLTVL.

The rearrangement joins TRBV19 to TRBJ2-7, with TRBD2 matching 9 bases. The trim removed 5 bases at V and 2 bases at J, leaving 7 bases unmatched. Looked up from germline, CDR1 is LNHDA and CDR2 is SQIVND (reference sequence). This CDR3 has 15 residues. The CDR3 DNA is TGTGCCAGTAGTGACCCTAGCGGGGCCGCCTACGAGCAGTACTTC. Translated, it gives CASSDPSGAAYEQYF. Filled out from reference TRBV19 and TRBJ2-7, the complete variable domain reads DGGITQSPKYLFRKEGQNVTLSCEQNLNHDAMYWYRQDPGQGLRLIYYSQIVNDFQKGDIAEGYSVSREKKESFPLTVTSAQKNPTAFYLCASSDPSGAAYEQYFGPGTRLTVT.

In its sample, this clonotype was seen a few times. Sequence at one end of the junction differs from germline and may be a read error. The chain links TRBV7-9 to TRBJ2-5, with 9 bases identical to TRBD1. Germline lookup yields CDR1 SEHNR and CDR2 FQNEAQ (reference sequence). The CDR3 covers 15 residues. CDR3 nucleotides: TGCGCCAGCAGCGTCCGGGACAGGGAGACGGAGACCCAGTACTTC. This sequence encodes CASSVRDRETETQYF.

The chain combines TRBV5-6 with TRBJ2-5; D assignment may be TRBD1 or TRBD2 (5 bases each). The germline V gene has CDR1 SGHDT and CDR2 YYEEEE. This CDR3 spans 14 amino acids. Trimming pared 2 bases from V and 3 bases from J, leaving 11 bases between. The CDR3 bases are TGTGCCAGCAGCTTTGGTCTGGGGGAAGAGACCCAGTACTTC. It translates to CASSFGLGEETQYF. Based on the CDR3 plus reference TRBV5-6 and TRBJ2-5, the full variable domain is DAGVTQSPTHLIKTRGQQVTLRCSPKSGHDTVSWYQQALGQGPQFIFQYYEEEERQRGNFPDRFSGHQFPNYSSELNVNALLLGDSALYLCASSFGLGEETQYFGPGTRLLVL.

V and J are TRBV16 and TRBJ1-5; D uncertain. This CDR3 is built from 13 residues. Germline V gene sequence: CDR1 KGHSY, CDR2 FQNENV. Between the trimmed V and J ends, which lost 2 bases and 7 bases, there was a span of 9 bases. In DNA form, the CDR3 reads TGTGCCAGCAGCCAAGCCTTAAAGCAGCCCCAGCATTTT. This translates into CASSQALKQPQHF.

Only one count was recorded for this clonotype. The chain uses TRBV7-6 and TRBJ2-5; 9 nucleotides match TRBD2. The CDR3 covers 17 residues. V lost 1 base and J lost 0; bases outside the gene matches: 6. Germline-derived CDR1 and CDR2 are SGHVS and FNYEAQ. The CDR3 region is CASSLGVSGGYQETQYF. CDR3 DNA sequence: TGTGCCAGCAGCTTAGGCGTCAGCGGGGGGTACCAAGAGACCCAGTACTTC.

V and J are TRBV27 and TRBJ2-7; 8 nucleotides line up with TRBD1. The V and J ends lost 6 bases and 7 bases, in that order; junction bases with no gene match: 8. This CDR3 region has 13 residues. Germline-derived CDR1 and CDR2 are MNHEY and SMNVEV (reference sequence). In DNA, the CDR3 is TGTGCCAGCAGAGCCTCAACAGGGGGAGAGCAGTACTTC. Translated, it gives CASRASTGGEQYF.

This clonotype has just one count. This chain connects TRBV6-1 to TRBJ1-2; no reliable D call. The CDR3 is 16 residues long. Germline V lookup: CDR1 MNHNS, CDR2 SASEGT. Trimming cost V 6 bases and J 3 bases, with 20 bases left between them. The CDR3 coding sequence is TGTGCCAGCAGCCCCAGCGTTGATCGGGGAGACTATGGCTACACCTTC. It encodes CASSPSVDRGDYGYTF.

There are many counts of this clonotype. The V gene is TRBV2, the J gene TRBJ1-4; tentative D call: TRBD1 (6 bases). With 7 bases removed from V and 0 bases from J, the gap between germline ends came to 9 bases. Per the germline V gene, CDR1 is SNHLY and CDR2 is FYNNEI. The CDR3 covers 14 residues. The CDR3 sequence: CASTRTATNEKLFF. CDR3 sequence (DNA): TGTGCCAGCACTAGGACAGCAACTAATGAAAAACTGTTTTTT.

A remark on this clonotype: An end of the junction does not agree with germline; a read error may underlie this. The V and J genes are TRBV2 and TRBJ2-5; TRBD1 or TRBD2 may be the D gene (6 bases each). Germline CDR1 and CDR2: SNHLY and FYNNEI. This CDR3 contains 18 residues. As DNA, the CDR3 is TGTGCCAGCAGGCCGGGTACAGGGCGGGGAGGCTCCAGGGAGACCCGGTACTTC. Protein product: CASRPGTGRGGSRETRYF.

The chain recombines TRBV20-1 with TRBJ1-6, with a tentative D call TRBD1 (6 bases). This CDR3 has 13 residues. V lost 3 bases to trimming and J lost 7 bases, with 10 bases between them. The germline gives CDR1 DFQATT, CDR2 SNEGSKA (reference sequence). CDR3 DNA: TGCAGTGCTAGTATAGGGGGAAATTCACCCCTCCACTTT. Amino acids: CSASIGGNSPLHF.

This chain joins TRBV25-1 and TRBJ2-5; D is unresolved. The V end was cut by 5 bases, the J end by 7 bases, with 14 bases between. CDR3 length: 13 amino acids. Germline lookup yields CDR1 MGHDK and CDR2 SYGVNS. The CDR3 protein is CASSSHGPGTQYF. DNA of the CDR3: TGTGCCAGCAGTTCCCATGGCCCCGGGACCCAGTACTTC. Based on the CDR3 plus reference TRBV25-1 and TRBJ2-5, the full variable domain is EADIYQTPRYLVIGTGKKITLECSQTMGHDKMYWYQQDPGMELHLIHYSYGVNSTEKGDLSSESTVSRIRTEHFPLTLESARPSHTSQYLCASSSHGPGTQYFGPGTRLLVL.

The J gene is TRBJ1-2, the V gene TRBV29-1; no clear D gene. The CDR3 consists of 10 residues. Germline V CDR1 and CDR2: SQVTM, ANQGSEA. Trimming stripped 8 bases from V and 6 bases from J, with 10 bases between. CDR3 DNA: TGCAGCTTAGCCGACGATGGCTACACCTTC. Amino acids: CSLADDGYTF.

About this clonotype itself: This may arise from a read error, as a much more abundant clone is one base away. The J gene is TRBJ2-7, the V gene TRBV10-3, with 8 bases fitting TRBD1. V lost 6 bases and J lost 5; bases outside the gene matches: 6. The CDR3 loop spans 13 amino acids. Germline V gene data show CDR1 as ENHRY and CDR2 as SYGVKD. The CDR3 nucleotides are TGTGCCATCAGCCGGGACAGGAGCGACGAGCAGTACTTC. Translation gives CAISRDRSDEQYF.